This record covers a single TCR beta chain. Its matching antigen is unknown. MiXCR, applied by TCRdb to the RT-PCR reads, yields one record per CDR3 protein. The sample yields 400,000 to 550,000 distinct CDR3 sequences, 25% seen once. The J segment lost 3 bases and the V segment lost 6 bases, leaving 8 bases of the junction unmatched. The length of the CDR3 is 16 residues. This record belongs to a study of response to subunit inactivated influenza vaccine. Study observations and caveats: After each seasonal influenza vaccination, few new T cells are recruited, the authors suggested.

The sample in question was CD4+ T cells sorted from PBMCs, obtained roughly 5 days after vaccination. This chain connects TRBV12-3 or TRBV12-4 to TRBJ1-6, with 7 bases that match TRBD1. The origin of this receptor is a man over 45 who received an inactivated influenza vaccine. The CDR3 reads CASRPGGTDYNSPLHF. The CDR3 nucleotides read TGTGCCAGCAGGCCCGGTGGGACAGACTATAATTCACCCCTCCACTTT.